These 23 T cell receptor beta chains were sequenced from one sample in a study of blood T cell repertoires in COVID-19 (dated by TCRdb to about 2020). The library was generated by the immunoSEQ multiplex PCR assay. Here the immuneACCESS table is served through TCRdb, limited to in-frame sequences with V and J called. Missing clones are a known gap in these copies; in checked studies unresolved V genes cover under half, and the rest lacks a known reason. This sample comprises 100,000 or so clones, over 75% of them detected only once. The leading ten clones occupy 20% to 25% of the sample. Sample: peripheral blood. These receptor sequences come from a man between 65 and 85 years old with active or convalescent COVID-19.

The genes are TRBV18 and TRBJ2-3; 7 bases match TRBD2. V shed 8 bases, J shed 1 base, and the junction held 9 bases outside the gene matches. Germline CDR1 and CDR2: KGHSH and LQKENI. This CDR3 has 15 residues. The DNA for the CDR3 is TGTGCCAGCCCTGATGCCAGCGGGGGCACAGATACGCAGTATTTT. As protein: CASPDASGGTDTQYF.

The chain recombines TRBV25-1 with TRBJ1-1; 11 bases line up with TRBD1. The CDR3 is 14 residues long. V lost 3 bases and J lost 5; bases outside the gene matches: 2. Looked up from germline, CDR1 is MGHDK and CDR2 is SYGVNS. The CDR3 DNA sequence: TGTGCCAGCAGTGATGGGACAGGGGGGACTGAAGCTTTCTTT. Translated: CASSDGTGGTEAFF.

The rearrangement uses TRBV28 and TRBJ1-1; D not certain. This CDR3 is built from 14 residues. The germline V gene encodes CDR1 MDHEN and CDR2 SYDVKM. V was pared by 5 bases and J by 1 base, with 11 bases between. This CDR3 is CASSPFLWNTEAFF. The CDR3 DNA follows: TGTGCCAGCAGTCCCTTTTTATGGAACACTGAAGCTTTCTTT.

CDR3: CASSLSSGGNQPQHF. The CDR3, as DNA: TGTGCCAGCAGTTTAAGTTCCGGGGGCAATCAGCCCCAGCATTTT. The chain has TRBV28 and TRBJ1-5; D remains unclear. The V and J ends lost 2 bases and 2 bases respectively, with 10 bases between them. The CDR3 totals 15 residues. CDR1 is MDHEN and CDR2 is SYDVKM in the germline V gene.

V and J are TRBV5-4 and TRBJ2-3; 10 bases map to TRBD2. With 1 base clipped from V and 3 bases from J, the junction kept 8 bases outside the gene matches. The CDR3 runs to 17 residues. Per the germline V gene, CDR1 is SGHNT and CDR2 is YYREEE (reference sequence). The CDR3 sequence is CASSLRLAGPETDTQYF. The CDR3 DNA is TGTGCCAGCAGCTTGAGACTAGCGGGCCCGGAGACAGATACGCAGTATTTT. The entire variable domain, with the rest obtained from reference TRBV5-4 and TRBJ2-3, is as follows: ETGVTQSPTHLIKTRGQQVTLRCSSQSGHNTVSWYQQALGQGPQFIFQYYREEENGRGNFPPRFSGLQFPNYSSELNVNALELDDSALYLCASSLRLAGPETDTQYFGPGTRLTVL.

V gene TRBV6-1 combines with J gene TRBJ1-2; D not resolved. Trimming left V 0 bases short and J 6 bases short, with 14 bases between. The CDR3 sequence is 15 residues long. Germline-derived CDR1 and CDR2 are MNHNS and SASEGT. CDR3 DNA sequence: TGTGCCAGCAGTGAAGCGTATGGAGACTATCATGGCTACACCTTC. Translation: CASSEAYGDYHGYTF.

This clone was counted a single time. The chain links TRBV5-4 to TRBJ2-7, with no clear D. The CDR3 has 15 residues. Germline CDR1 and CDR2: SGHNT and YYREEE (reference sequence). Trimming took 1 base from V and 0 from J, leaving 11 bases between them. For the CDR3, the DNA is TGTGCCAGCAGCTTGAATTTCGGTAGCTCCTACGAGCAGTACTTC. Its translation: CASSLNFGSSYEQYF. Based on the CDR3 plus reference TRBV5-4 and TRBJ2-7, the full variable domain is ETGVTQSPTHLIKTRGQQVTLRCSSQSGHNTVSWYQQALGQGPQFIFQYYREEENGRGNFPPRFSGLQFPNYSSELNVNALELDDSALYLCASSLNFGSSYEQYFGPGTRLTVT.

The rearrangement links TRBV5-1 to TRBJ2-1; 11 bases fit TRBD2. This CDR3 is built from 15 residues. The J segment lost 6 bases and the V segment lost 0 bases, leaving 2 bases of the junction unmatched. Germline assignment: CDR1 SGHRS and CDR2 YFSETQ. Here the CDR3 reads CASSLGLAGFNEQFF. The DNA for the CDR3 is TGCGCCAGCAGCTTGGGACTAGCGGGGTTCAATGAGCAGTTCTTC.

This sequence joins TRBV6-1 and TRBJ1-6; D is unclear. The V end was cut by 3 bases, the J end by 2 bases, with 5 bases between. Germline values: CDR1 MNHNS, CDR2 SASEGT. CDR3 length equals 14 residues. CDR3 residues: CASSDRTYNSPLHF. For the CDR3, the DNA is TGTGCCAGCAGTGACAGAACCTATAATTCACCCCTCCACTTT.

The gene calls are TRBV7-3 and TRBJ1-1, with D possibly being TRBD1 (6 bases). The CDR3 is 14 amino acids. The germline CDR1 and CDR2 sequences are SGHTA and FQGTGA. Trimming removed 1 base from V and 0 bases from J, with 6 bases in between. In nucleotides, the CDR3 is TGTGCCAGCAGCTTAAGACAGGTGAACACTGAAGCTTTCTTT. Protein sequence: CASSLRQVNTEAFF.

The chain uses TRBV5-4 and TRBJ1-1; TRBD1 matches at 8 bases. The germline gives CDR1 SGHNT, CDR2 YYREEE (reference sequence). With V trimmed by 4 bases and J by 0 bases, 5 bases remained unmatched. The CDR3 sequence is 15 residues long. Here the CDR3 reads CASSRQGSMNTEAFF. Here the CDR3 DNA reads TGTGCCAGCAGCCGACAGGGGTCTATGAACACTGAAGCTTTCTTT. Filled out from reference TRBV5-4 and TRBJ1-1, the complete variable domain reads ETGVTQSPTHLIKTRGQQVTLRCSSQSGHNTVSWYQQALGQGPQFIFQYYREEENGRGNFPPRFSGLQFPNYSSELNVNALELDDSALYLCASSRQGSMNTEAFFGQGTRLTVV.

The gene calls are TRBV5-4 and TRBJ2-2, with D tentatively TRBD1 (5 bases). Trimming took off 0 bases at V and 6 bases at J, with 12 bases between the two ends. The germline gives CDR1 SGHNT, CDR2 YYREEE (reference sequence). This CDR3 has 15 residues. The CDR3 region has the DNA TGTGCCAGCAGCTTGGCTTCAGGGTATGCCGGGGAGCTGTTTTTT. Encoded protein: CASSLASGYAGELFF.

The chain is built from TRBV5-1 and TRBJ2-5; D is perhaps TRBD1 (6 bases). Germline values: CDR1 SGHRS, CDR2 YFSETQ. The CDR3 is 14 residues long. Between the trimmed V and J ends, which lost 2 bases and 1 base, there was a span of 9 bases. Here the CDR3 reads CASSLSTGQETQYF. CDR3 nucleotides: TGCGCCAGCAGCTTATCGACAGGCCAAGAGACCCAGTACTTC. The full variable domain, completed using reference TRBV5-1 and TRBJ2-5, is KAGVTQTPRYLIKTRGQQVTLSCSPISGHRSVSWYQQTPGQGLQFLFEYFSETQRNKGNFPGRFSGRQFSNSRSEMNVSTLELGDSALYLCASSLSTGQETQYFGPGTRLLVL.

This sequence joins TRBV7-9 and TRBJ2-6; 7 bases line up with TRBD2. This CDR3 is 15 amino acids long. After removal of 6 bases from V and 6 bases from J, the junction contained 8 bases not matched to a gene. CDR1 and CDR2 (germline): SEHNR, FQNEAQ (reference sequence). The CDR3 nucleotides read TGTGCCAGCAGTCGAGTCGGGGGGACGGCCAACGTCCTGACTTTC. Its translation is CASSRVGGTANVLTF.

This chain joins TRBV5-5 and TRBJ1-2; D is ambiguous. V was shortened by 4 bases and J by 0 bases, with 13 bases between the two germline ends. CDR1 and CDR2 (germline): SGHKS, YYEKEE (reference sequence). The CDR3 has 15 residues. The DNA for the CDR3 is TGTGCCAGCAGCCCCCGGGAGACTCCTAACTATGGCTACACCTTC. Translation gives CASSPRETPNYGYTF.

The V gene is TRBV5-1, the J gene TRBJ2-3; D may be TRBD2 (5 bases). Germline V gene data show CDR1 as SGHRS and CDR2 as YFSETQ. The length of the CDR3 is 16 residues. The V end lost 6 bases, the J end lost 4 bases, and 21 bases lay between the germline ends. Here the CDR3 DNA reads TGCGCCAGCACTATTTCGGGGTTGGCCGGCGCAGATACGCAGTATTTT. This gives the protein CASTISGLAGADTQYF. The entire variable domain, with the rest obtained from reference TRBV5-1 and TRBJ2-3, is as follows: KAGVTQTPRYLIKTRGQQVTLSCSPISGHRSVSWYQQTPGQGLQFLFEYFSETQRNKGNFPGRFSGRQFSNSRSEMNVSTLELGDSALYLCASTISGLAGADTQYFGPGTRLTVL.

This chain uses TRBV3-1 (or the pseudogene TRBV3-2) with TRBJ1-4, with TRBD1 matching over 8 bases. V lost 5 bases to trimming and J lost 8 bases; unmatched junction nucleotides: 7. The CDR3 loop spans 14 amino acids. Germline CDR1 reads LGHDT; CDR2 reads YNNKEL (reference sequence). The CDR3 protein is CASSKLTGAEKLFF. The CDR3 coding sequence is TGTGCCAGCAGCAAGCTGACAGGGGCAGAAAAACTGTTTTTT.

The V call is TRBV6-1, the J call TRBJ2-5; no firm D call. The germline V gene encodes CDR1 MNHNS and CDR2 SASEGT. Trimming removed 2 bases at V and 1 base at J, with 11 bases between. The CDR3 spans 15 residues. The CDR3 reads CASSEMLGSQETQYF. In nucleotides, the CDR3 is TGTGCCAGCAGTGAAATGTTGGGCTCCCAAGAGACCCAGTACTTC.

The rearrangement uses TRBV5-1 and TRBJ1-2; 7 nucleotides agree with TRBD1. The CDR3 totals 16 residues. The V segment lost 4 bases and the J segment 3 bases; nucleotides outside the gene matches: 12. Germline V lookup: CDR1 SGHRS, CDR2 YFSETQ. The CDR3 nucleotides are TGCGCCAGCAGCGCCCTTCCGGGACAGTCAGACTATGGCTACACCTTC. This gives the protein CASSALPGQSDYGYTF.

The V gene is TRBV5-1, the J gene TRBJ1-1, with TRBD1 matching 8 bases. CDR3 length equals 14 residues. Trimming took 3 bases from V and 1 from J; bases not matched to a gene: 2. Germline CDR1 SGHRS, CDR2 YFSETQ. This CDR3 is CASSSGGPNTEAFF. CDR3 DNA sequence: TGCGCCAGCAGCTCAGGGGGCCCGAACACTGAAGCTTTCTTT.

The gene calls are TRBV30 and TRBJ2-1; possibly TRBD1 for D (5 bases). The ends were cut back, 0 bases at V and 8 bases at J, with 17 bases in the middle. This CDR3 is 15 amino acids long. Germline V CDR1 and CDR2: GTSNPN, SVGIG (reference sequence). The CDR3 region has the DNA TGTGCCTGGAGTGTAACCCAGGGAAGTAAAGATGAGCAGTTCTTC. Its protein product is CAWSVTQGSKDEQFF.

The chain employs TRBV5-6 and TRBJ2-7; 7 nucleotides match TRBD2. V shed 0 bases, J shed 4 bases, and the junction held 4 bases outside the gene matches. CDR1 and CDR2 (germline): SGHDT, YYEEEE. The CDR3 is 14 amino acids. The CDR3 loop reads CASSLGGEGYEQYF. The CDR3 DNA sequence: TGTGCCAGCAGCTTGGGAGGGGAGGGTTACGAGCAGTACTTC.

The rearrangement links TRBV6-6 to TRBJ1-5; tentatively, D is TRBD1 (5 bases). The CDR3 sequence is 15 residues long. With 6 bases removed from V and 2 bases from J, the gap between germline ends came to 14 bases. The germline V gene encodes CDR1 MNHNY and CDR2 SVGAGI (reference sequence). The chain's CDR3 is CASRPQGDGNQPQHF. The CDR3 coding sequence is TGTGCCAGCAGACCCCAGGGTGATGGCAATCAGCCCCAGCATTTT.